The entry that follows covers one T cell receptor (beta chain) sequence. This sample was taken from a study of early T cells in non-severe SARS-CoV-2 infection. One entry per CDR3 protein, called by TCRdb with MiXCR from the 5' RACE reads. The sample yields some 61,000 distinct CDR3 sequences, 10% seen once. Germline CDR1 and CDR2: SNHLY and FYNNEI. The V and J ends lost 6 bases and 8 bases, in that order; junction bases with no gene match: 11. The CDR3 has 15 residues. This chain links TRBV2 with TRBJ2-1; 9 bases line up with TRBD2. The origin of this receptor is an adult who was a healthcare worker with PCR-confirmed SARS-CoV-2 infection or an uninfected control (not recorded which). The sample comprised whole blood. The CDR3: CASRKTGLALHEQFF. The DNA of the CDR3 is TGTGCCAGCAGGAAAACGGGACTAGCTCTCCATGAGCAGTTCTTC.